Detailed here is one T cell receptor (beta chain). Antigen specificity is unknown. These data originate in a study of T cell responses to AZD1222 COVID-19 vaccine. With 6 bases removed from V and 6 bases from J, the gap between germline ends came to 14 bases. The germline gives CDR1 GTSNPN, CDR2 SVGIG (reference sequence). The CDR3 loop spans 12 amino acids. Study results and limitations: Spike-specific TCR breadth and depth rose after two AZD1222 doses. Possibly, clonal diversity was underestimated; donors were largely white British and included more females.

The protocol was immunoSEQ multiplex PCR, while the TCRdb copy is restricted to in-frame clones and leaves out a portion. The table has around 99,000 clones, 80% to 95% seen once. The sequence derives from an adult who received the AZD1222 COVID-19 vaccine. The rearrangement links TRBV30 to TRBJ2-5; maybe TRBD1 (6 bases). Sequencing was performed on peripheral blood, taken 28 days after the second AZD1222 dose. The CDR3 DNA reads TGTGCCTGCCTGATACAGGGCCAGACCCAGTACTTC. As protein: CACLIQGQTQYF. The full variable domain, in which reference TRBV30 and TRBJ2-5 provide the parts outside the CDR3, is SQTIHQWPATLVQPVGSPLSLECTVEGTSNPNLYWYRQAAGRGLQLLFYSVGIGQISSEVPQNLSASRPQDRQFILSSKKLLLSDSGFYLCACLIQGQTQYFGPGTRLLVL.